This is a list of T cell receptor beta chains from one sample in a study of control samples from healthy donors and cancer patients. Assay used: immunoSEQ multiplex PCR; TCRdb lists only in-frame clones, some missing. The sample includes roughly 130,000 clones, more than 70% of them seen just once. Sequencing input: blood. These receptors were obtained from a man over 45 in good health. The CDR3 runs from the conserved cysteine through the conserved F or W. D genes are given only for firm matches. Rows may omit the clone size; those that give it use once, few, many or a size class.

TGCAGTGCTAGTTATGGGGTGGATTCACCCCTCCACTTT,CSASYGVDSPLHF,TRBV20-1,.,TRBJ1-6,.
TGCGCCAGCAGCTTCAGCGGAAGCACAGATACGCAGTATTTT,CASSFSGSTDTQYF,TRBV5-1,.,TRBJ2-3,.
TGTGCCAGCAGCGTAGGACCGCGATCCACAGATACGCAGTATTTT,CASSVGPRSTDTQYF,TRBV9,.,TRBJ2-3,.
TGTGCCAGCAGCAGCACCTCAGGGTTTCAAGAGACCCAGTACTTC,CASSSTSGFQETQYF,TRBV7-8,.,TRBJ2-5,.
TGTGCCAGCAGCATACAGGGACTTCAAGACGGGGAGCTGTTTTTT,CASSIQGLQDGELFF,TRBV27,.,TRBJ2-2,.
TGCGCCAGCAGCTTGGGCGGGGGGGCGGGCTACACCTTC,CASSLGGGAGYTF,TRBV5-1,.,TRBJ1-2,few
TGTGCCAGCAGCAAAGGACCGAGGGAAAAAAAAGAGACCCAGTACTTC,CASSKGPREKKETQYF,TRBV9,.,TRBJ2-5,.
TGTGCCAGCAGACGAGCGGGGGGGCTCTCAGATACGCAGTATTTT,CASRRAGGLSDTQYF,TRBV4-2,TRBD2,TRBJ2-3,.
TGTGCCAGCAGCGGGGAAGGAGCTGGCTACACCTTC,CASSGEGAGYTF,TRBV12-3/TRBV12-4,.,TRBJ1-2,.
TGTGCCAGCAGCCCCATCGAAACCGGGGAGCTGTTTTTT,CASSPIETGELFF,TRBV3-1/TRBV3-2,.,TRBJ2-2,.
TGCGCCAGCAGTGTCAGGACTAGCGGGGAACCTTACGAGCAGTACTTC,CASSVRTSGEPYEQYF,TRBV10-2,TRBD2,TRBJ2-7,.
TGTGCCAGCAGTTTATCATGGTCAGGGGCAGAAAACACCGGGGAGCTGTTTTTT,CASSLSWSGAENTGELFF,TRBV28,.,TRBJ2-2,.
TGTGCCAGCAGCTTAGCGCCGAGCGGGGCCAACACCGGGGAGCTGTTTTTT,CASSLAPSGANTGELFF,TRBV7-6,TRBD2,TRBJ2-2,.
TGTGCCAGCAGCGACTTCGGGTTCGGGGAGACCCAGTACTTC,CASSDFGFGETQYF,TRBV11-2,.,TRBJ2-5,once
TGTGCCTGGAGTGTACGAGAGTACACTGAAGCTTTCTTT,CAWSVREYTEAFF,TRBV30,.,TRBJ1-1,.
TGTGCCAGCAGTTCGACAGGGGGCCCTCCGGGGGAGCTGTTTTTT,CASSSTGGPPGELFF,TRBV6-5,TRBD1,TRBJ2-2,.
TGTGCCTGGAGTGGGGCTGGAAACACCATATATTTT,CAWSGAGNTIYF,TRBV30,.,TRBJ1-3,.
TGTGCCAGCGCTCGCGTACCCCCCGGGACAGATACGCAGTATTTT,CASARVPPGTDTQYF,TRBV7-9,.,TRBJ2-3,.
TGCGCCAGCAGTGAGGGGACTAGCGGGGGAACAGATACGCAGTATTTT,CASSEGTSGGTDTQYF,TRBV10-1,TRBD2,TRBJ2-3,.
TGCGCCAGCAGCCAAGAATCAGTTGGAGGGGCTGGAAACACCATATATTTT,CASSQESVGGAGNTIYF,TRBV4-1,.,TRBJ1-3,.
TGTGCCAGCCCGTCTGGGGATAGCAATCAGCCCCAGCATTTT,CASPSGDSNQPQHF,TRBV6-4,.,TRBJ1-5,.
TGTGCCAGCTACTGGGGGCCAGGACTGAATTCACCCCTCCACTTT,CASYWGPGLNSPLHF,TRBV5-4,.,TRBJ1-6,.
TGTGCCAGCAGTTTCCCAGGAATTCAGCCCCAGCATTTT,CASSFPGIQPQHF,TRBV28,.,TRBJ1-5,.
TGTGCCAGTGTGACCGACAGGCAAGTAGATACGCAGTATTTT,CASVTDRQVDTQYF,TRBV2,.,TRBJ2-3,.
TGCGCCAGCAGCCGGCGGGAGGGGGCGAGCTCCTACAATGAGCAGTTCTTC,CASSRREGASSYNEQFF,TRBV4-1,TRBD2,TRBJ2-1,.
TGTGCCAGCAGCTTGTCCTTAGGGGGTAAGGGCTACACCTTC,CASSLSLGGKGYTF,TRBV5-4,.,TRBJ1-2,.
TGCGCCAGCAGCTTCGGGTCCTCCCCTTACGTCAATGAGCAGTTCTTC,CASSFGSSPYVNEQFF,TRBV5-1,.,TRBJ2-1,few
TGTGCCAGCAGGGACAGGGTTTCTTTCTATGGCTACACCTTC,CASRDRVSFYGYTF,TRBV6-5,TRBD1,TRBJ1-2,.
TGCAGCGTTGCGGACAGGGGGCCTAATGAAAAACTGTTTTTT,CSVADRGPNEKLFF,TRBV29-1,TRBD1,TRBJ1-4,once
TGCGCCAGCAGCGAGGGGGTGTGGACTGAAGCTTTCTTT,CASSEGVWTEAFF,TRBV5-1,.,TRBJ1-1,.
TGCGCCAGCAGCCAAGAGGGGACAGCCCAAGAGACCCAGTACTTC,CASSQEGTAQETQYF,TRBV4-1,TRBD1,TRBJ2-5,.
TGTGCCAGCAGGCACGACAGGGCCGGGGAGCTGTTTTTT,CASRHDRAGELFF,TRBV2,TRBD1,TRBJ2-2,.
TGTGCCAGCAGTCCCGCCGGGGGGCTCCCCCAAGCTTTCTTT,CASSPAGGLPQAFF,TRBV5-4,.,TRBJ1-1,.
TGCGCCAGCAGCTTGGAACAGGGCGGGAAGACCCAGTACTTC,CASSLEQGGKTQYF,TRBV5-1,.,TRBJ2-5,.
TGTGCCAGCAGTTTATTAGGGCCTCAGGGAGAGCAGTACTTC,CASSLLGPQGEQYF,TRBV28,.,TRBJ2-7,.
TGCGCCAGCAGCCCACGAGGGGGGAGCCCTACCTCTGGAAACACCATATATTTT,CASSPRGGSPTSGNTIYF,TRBV4-1,.,TRBJ1-3,.
TGTGCCAGCAGCGCGGAACAGGCCTATTCACCCCTCCACTTT,CASSAEQAYSPLHF,TRBV7-2,.,TRBJ1-6,few
TGTGCCAGCAGCCAACCGGGCGACAGGGAAGCTTTCTTT,CASSQPGDREAFF,TRBV7-3,.,TRBJ1-1,.
TGTGCCAGTAGTGGGGGGGCGCACAATCAGCCCCAGCATTTT,CASSGGAHNQPQHF,TRBV19,.,TRBJ1-5,.
TGTGCCAGCAGTCCGTGGACAGGAGACACTGAAGCTTTCTTT,CASSPWTGDTEAFF,TRBV27,TRBD1,TRBJ1-1,few
TGTGCCAGTAGCCATGGACAGGGCCTCTATGGCTACACCTTC,CASSHGQGLYGYTF,TRBV19,TRBD1,TRBJ1-2,.
TGTGCCAGCTTACAATCGACAGGCCAAGAGACCCAGTACTTC,CASLQSTGQETQYF,TRBV2,.,TRBJ2-5,.
TGTGCCAGCAGCCCCTGGACAGGCTCCTACGAGCAGTACTTC,CASSPWTGSYEQYF,TRBV6-6,TRBD1,TRBJ2-7,.
TGTGCCAGCAAACGCGAGGACAGCAGCTCCTACAATGAGCAGTTCTTC,CASKREDSSSYNEQFF,TRBV6-4,.,TRBJ2-1,once
TGCGCCAGCAGCTGGACAGACTATAATTCACCCCTCCACTTT,CASSWTDYNSPLHF,TRBV5-1,.,TRBJ1-6,.
TGCGCCAGCAGCTTTGCGGGGGTATCCACAGATACGCAGTATTTT,CASSFAGVSTDTQYF,TRBV5-1,TRBD2,TRBJ2-3,.